This passage covers 10 T cell receptor beta chains from one sample sequenced in a study of T cell responses to AZD1222 COVID-19 vaccine. Sequencing used immunoSEQ multiplex PCR; TCRdb keeps in-frame clones, though not all of them. The sample shows 50,000 to 60,000 clones, approximately 80% of them seen only once. Sequencing used peripheral blood, obtained 28 days after the second AZD1222 dose. These receptor sequences come from an adult who received the AZD1222 COVID-19 vaccine.

DNA for the CDR3: TGTGCCAGCAGTTTGGGGACAGCCTTAAATCAGCCCCAGCATTTT. This translates into CASSLGTALNQPQHF. This rearrangement joins TRBV28 to TRBJ1-5; 7 bases fit TRBD1. The germline V gene has CDR1 MDHEN and CDR2 SYDVKM. The CDR3 consists of 15 residues. The V gene end was trimmed by 3 bases and the J gene end by 4 bases; junction bases not matched to a gene: 6. Looking up the rest from reference TRBV28 and TRBJ1-5 gives the full variable domain: DVKVTQSSRYLVKRTGEKVFLECVQDMDHENMFWYRQDPGLGLRLIYFSYDVKMKEKGDIPEGYSVSREKKERFSLILESASTNQTSMYLCASSLGTALNQPQHFGDGTRLSIL.

The V call is TRBV10-3, the J call TRBJ1-2; 9 bases are shared with TRBD1. There are 13 residues in the CDR3. Looked up from germline, CDR1 is ENHRY and CDR2 is SYGVKD. The J segment lost 4 bases and the V segment lost 9 bases, leaving 6 bases of the junction unmatched. The CDR3 sequence: CAILPGQGYGYTF. The CDR3 bases are TGTGCCATATTACCGGGACAGGGCTATGGCTACACCTTC.

This chain joins TRBV25-1 and TRBJ1-4; no clear D. The CDR3 consists of 14 residues. Germline CDR1 MGHDK, CDR2 SYGVNS. The V gene lost 4 bases and the J gene lost 3 bases, with 9 bases spanning the gap. CDR3 residues: CASSVGTPNEKLFF. In nucleotides, the CDR3 is TGTGCCAGCAGTGTGGGAACACCTAATGAAAAACTGTTTTTT.

This chain joins TRBV3-1 (or the pseudogene TRBV3-2) and TRBJ2-1; TRBD2 matches at 15 bases. CDR3 length equals 16 residues. The V segment lost 3 bases and the J segment 9 bases; nucleotides outside the gene matches: 6. Germline lookup yields CDR1 LGHDT and CDR2 YNNKEL (reference sequence). The CDR3 sequence: CASSHGLAGGLGEQFF. The CDR3 region has the DNA TGTGCCAGCAGCCATGGACTAGCGGGGGGGCTTGGTGAGCAGTTCTTC.

The V call is TRBV28, the J call TRBJ1-5, with D possibly matching TRBD1 (6 bases). This CDR3 is built from 16 residues. Trimming shortened V by 6 bases and J by 1 base, and 16 bases separated the two germline ends. The germline gives CDR1 MDHEN, CDR2 SYDVKM. CDR3: CASSSRGARSNQPQHF. The CDR3 DNA reads TGTGCCAGCAGCTCTCGGGGGGCTAGGAGCAATCAGCCCCAGCATTTT.

The rearrangement links TRBV6-5 to TRBJ2-3; D perhaps matches TRBD1 (6 bases). V was trimmed by 1 base and J by 2 bases, leaving 7 bases between them. The CDR3 has 14 amino acids. Germline V gene sequence: CDR1 MNHEY, CDR2 SVGAGI. CDR3 nucleotide sequence: TGTGCCAGCAGTTACTGGGGGCTCACAGATACGCAGTATTTT. Translated, it gives CASSYWGLTDTQYF.

CDR3 sequence: CASSYWTGQETQYF. CDR3 in DNA: TGTGCCAGCAGCTACTGGACGGGACAAGAGACCCAGTACTTC. V is TRBV5-4 and J is TRBJ2-5; perhaps TRBD2 as D (5 bases). V was cut by 3 bases and J by 2 bases, with 11 bases left in between. The CDR3 is made up of 14 amino acids. Germline CDR1 is SGHNT and CDR2 is YYREEE (reference sequence).

This chain connects TRBV11-1 to TRBJ2-5, with D possibly called TRBD1 or TRBD2 (5 bases each). V was clipped by 5 bases and J by 3 bases, with 10 bases between them. This CDR3 spans 13 amino acids. CDR1 is SGHAT and CDR2 is FQDESV in the germline V gene (reference sequence). The CDR3 spells CASSPRDEETQYF. CDR3 nucleotides: TGTGCCAGCAGCCCTCGGGACGAAGAGACCCAGTACTTC.

This chain joins TRBV30 and TRBJ1-6; D is perhaps TRBD1 (6 bases). Trimming left V 2 bases short and J 9 bases short, with 17 bases between. Germline loops: CDR1 GTSNPN, CDR2 SVGIG (reference sequence). CDR3 size: 15 residues. The CDR3 nucleotides are TGTGCCTGGAGTAGAGAGGAGGGGGATAGTTCACCCCTCCACTTT. Its protein is CAWSREEGDSSPLHF.

The chain employs TRBV10-3 and TRBJ2-3; 7 bases agree with TRBD2. Germline CDR1 reads ENHRY; CDR2 reads SYGVKD. This CDR3 has 15 amino acids. V trimming: 3 bases; J trimming: 0 bases; junction bases outside the gene matches: 3. CDR3 sequence: CAISDREGSTDTQYF. DNA for the CDR3: TGTGCCATCAGTGACAGGGAGGGAAGCACAGATACGCAGTATTTT.